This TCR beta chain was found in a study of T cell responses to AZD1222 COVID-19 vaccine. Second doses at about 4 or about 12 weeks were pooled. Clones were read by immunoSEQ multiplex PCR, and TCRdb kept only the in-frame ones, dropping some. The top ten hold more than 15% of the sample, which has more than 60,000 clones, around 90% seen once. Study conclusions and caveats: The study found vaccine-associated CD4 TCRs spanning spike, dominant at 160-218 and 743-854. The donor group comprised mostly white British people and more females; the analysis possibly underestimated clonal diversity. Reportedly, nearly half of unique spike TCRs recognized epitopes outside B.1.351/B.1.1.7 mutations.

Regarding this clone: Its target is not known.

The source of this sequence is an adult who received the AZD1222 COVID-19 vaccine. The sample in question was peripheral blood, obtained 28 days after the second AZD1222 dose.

CDR3 DNA: TGCGCCAGCAGCTCGACAGGGGGCAGATACGAGCAGTACTTC. Translated, it gives CASSSTGGRYEQYF. V usage is TRBV5-1 and J usage is TRBJ2-7; TRBD1 matches 10 bases. Germline V CDR1 and CDR2: SGHRS, YFSETQ. The CDR3 runs to 14 residues. V shed 3 bases and J 4 bases; nucleotides not matched to a gene: 4.